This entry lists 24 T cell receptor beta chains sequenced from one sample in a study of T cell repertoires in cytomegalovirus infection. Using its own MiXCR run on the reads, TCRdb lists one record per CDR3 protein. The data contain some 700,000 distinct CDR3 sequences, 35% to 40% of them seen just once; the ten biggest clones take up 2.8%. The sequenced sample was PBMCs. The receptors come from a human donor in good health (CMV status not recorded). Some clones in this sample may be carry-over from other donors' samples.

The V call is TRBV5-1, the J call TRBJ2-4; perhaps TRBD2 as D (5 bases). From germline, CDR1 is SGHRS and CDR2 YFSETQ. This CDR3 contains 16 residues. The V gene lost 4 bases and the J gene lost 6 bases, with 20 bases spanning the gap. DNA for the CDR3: TGCGCCAGCAGCCGGATTGGTCTCCAGGCGGGAAACATTCAGTACTTC. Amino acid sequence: CASSRIGLQAGNIQYF. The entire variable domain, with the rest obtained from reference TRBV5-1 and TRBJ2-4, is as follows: KAGVTQTPRYLIKTRGQQVTLSCSPISGHRSVSWYQQTPGQGLQFLFEYFSETQRNKGNFPGRFSGRQFSNSRSEMNVSTLELGDSALYLCASSRIGLQAGNIQYFGAGTRLSVL.

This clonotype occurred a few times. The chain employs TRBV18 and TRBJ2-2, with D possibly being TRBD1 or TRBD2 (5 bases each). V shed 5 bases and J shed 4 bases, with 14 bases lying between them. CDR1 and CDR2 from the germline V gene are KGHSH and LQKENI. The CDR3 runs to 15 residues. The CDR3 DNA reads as TGTGCCAGCTCATCCGCAGGGAGAGGCACCGGGGAGCTGTTTTTT. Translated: CASSSAGRGTGELFF.

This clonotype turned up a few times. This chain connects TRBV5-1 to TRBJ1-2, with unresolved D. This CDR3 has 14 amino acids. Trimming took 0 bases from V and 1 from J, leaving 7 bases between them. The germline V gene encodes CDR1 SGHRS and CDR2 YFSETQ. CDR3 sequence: CASSLDGLNYGYTF. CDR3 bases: TGCGCCAGCAGCTTGGACGGACTTAACTATGGCTACACCTTC.

CDR3: CASSIAGQRSSYEQYF. The CDR3 coding sequence is TGTGCCAGTAGTATAGCGGGACAGAGGAGCTCCTACGAGCAGTACTTC. The J gene is TRBJ2-7, the V gene TRBV19; 7 bases are a match to TRBD1. V dropped 1 base and J dropped 0; count of bases not matched to a gene: 6. CDR1 and CDR2 from the germline V gene are LNHDA and SQIVND (reference sequence). There are 16 residues in the CDR3. Full variable domain (outside the CDR3, taken from reference TRBV19 and TRBJ2-7): DGGITQSPKYLFRKEGQNVTLSCEQNLNHDAMYWYRQDPGQGLRLIYYSQIVNDFQKGDIAEGYSVSREKKESFPLTVTSAQKNPTAFYLCASSIAGQRSSYEQYFGPGTRLTVT.

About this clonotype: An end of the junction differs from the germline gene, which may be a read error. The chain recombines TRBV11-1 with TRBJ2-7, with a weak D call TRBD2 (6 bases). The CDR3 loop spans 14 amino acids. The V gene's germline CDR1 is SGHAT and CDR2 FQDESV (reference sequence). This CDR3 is CARSLGGQSYEQYF. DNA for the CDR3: TGTGCCCGCAGCTTAGGAGGGCAGTCCTACGAGCAGTACTTC. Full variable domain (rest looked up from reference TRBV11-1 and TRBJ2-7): EAEVAQSPRYKITEKSQAVAFWCDPISGHATLYWYRQILGQGPELLVQFQDESVVDDSQLPKDRFSAERLKGVDSTLKIQPAELGDSAMYLCARSLGGQSYEQYFGPGTRLTVT.

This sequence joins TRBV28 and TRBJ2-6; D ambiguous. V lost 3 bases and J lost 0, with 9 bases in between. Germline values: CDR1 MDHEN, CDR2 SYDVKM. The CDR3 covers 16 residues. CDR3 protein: CASSFVLNSGANVLTF. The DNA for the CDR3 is TGTGCCAGCAGTTTCGTTTTGAACTCTGGGGCCAACGTCCTGACTTTC. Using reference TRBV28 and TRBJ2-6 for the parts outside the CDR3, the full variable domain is DVKVTQSSRYLVKRTGEKVFLECVQDMDHENMFWYRQDPGLGLRLIYFSYDVKMKEKGDIPEGYSVSREKKERFSLILESASTNQTSMYLCASSFVLNSGANVLTFGAGSRLTVL.

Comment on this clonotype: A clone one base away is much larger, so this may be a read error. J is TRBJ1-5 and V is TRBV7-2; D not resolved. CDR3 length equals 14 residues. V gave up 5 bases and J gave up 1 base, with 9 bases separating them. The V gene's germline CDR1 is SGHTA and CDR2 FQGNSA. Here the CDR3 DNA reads TGTGCCAGCAGCCCGACACGGAGCAATCAGCCCCAGCATTTT. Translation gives CASSPTRSNQPQHF.

CDR3 bases: TGTGCCAGCAGCCCTCCCGTCCGGGACAGGTCCTCCTACGAGCAGTACTTC. Translating it yields CASSPPVRDRSSYEQYF. The rearrangement joins TRBV7-9 to TRBJ2-7; 8 nucleotides agree with TRBD1. Germline lookup yields CDR1 SEHNR and CDR2 FQNEAQ (reference sequence). This CDR3 is 17 amino acids long. V dropped 5 bases and J dropped 0; count of bases not matched to a gene: 12.

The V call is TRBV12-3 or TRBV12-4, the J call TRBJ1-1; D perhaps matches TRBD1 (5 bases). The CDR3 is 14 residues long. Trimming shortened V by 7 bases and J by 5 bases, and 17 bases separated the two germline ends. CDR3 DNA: TGTGCCAGCACCTCACAGGTGAAGGGGACTGAAGCTTTCTTT. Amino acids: CASTSQVKGTEAFF.

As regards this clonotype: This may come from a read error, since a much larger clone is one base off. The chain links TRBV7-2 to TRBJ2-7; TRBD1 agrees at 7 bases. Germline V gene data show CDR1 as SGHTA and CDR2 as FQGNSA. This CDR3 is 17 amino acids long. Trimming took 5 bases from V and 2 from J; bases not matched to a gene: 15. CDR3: CASSKSTPYDRAYEQYF. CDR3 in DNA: TGTGCCAGCAGCAAATCCACTCCTTATGACAGGGCCTACGAGCAGTACTTC.

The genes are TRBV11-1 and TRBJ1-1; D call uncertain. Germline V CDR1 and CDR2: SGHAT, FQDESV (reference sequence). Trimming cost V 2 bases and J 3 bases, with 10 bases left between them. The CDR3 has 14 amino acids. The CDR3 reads CASSLRERDTEAFF. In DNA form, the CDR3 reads TGTGCCAGCAGCTTAAGGGAGAGGGACACTGAAGCTTTCTTT.

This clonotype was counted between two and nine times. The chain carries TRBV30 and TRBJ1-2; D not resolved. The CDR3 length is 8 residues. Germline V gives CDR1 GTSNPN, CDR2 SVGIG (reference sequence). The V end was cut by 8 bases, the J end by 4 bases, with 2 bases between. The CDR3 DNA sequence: TGTGCCCTCTATGGCTACACCTTC. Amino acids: CALYGYTF.

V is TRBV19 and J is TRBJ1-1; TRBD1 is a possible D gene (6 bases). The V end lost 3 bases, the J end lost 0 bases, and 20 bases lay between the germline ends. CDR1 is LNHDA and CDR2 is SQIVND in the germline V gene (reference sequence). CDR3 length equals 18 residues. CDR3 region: CASSMSFPGAIMNTEAFF. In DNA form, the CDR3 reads TGTGCCAGTAGTATGAGCTTTCCAGGGGCAATTATGAACACTGAAGCTTTCTTT.

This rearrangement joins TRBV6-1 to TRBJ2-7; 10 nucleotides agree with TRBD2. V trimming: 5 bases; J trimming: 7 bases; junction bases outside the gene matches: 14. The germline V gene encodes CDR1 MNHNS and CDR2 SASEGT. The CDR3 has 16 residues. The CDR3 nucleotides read TGTGCCAGCAGTACCGGGACTAGCGAAAGACCTAGAGAGCAGTACTTC. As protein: CASSTGTSERPREQYF.

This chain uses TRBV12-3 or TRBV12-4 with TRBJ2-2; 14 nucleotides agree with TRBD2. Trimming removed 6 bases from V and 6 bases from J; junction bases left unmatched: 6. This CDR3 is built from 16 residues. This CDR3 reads CASSPTSGRVAGELFF. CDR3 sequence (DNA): TGTGCCAGCAGCCCGACTAGCGGGAGGGTGGCCGGGGAGCTGTTTTTT.

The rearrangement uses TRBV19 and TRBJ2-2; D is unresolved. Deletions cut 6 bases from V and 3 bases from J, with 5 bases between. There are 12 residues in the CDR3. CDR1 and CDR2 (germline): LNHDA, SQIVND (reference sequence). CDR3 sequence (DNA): TGTGCCAGTAGGAGTTACACCGGGGAGCTGTTTTTT. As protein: CASRSYTGELFF. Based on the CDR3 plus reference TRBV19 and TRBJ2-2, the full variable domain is DGGITQSPKYLFRKEGQNVTLSCEQNLNHDAMYWYRQDPGQGLRLIYYSQIVNDFQKGDIAEGYSVSREKKESFPLTVTSAQKNPTAFYLCASRSYTGELFFGEGSRLTVL.

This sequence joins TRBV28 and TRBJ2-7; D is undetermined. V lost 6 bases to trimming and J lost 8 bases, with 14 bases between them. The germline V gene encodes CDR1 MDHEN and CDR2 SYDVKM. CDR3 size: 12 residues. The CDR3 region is CASSRVPGQQYF. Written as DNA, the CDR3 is TGTGCCAGCAGCCGCGTCCCTGGCCAGCAGTACTTC.

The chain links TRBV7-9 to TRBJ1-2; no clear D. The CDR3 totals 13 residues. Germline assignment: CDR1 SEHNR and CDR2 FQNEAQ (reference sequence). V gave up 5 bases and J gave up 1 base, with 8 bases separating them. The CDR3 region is CASSPTSNYGYTF. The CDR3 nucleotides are TGTGCCAGCAGCCCCACAAGTAACTATGGCTACACCTTC. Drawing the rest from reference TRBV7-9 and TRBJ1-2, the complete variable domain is DTGVSQNPRHKITKRGQNVTFRCDPISEHNRLYWYRQTLGQGPEFLTYFQNEAQLEKSRLLSDRFSAERPKGSFSTLEIQRTEQGDSAMYLCASSPTSNYGYTFGSGTRLTVV.

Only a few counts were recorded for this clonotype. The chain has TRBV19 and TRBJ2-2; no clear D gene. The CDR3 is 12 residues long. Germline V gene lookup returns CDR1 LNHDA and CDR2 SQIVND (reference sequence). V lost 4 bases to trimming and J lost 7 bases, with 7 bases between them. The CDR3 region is CASSNPVGELFF. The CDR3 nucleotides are TGTGCCAGTAGTAACCCAGTCGGGGAGCTGTTTTTT.

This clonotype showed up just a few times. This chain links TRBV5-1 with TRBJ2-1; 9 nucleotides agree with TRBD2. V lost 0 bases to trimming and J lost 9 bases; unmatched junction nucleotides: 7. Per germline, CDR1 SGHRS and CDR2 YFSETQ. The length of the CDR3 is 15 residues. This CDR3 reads CASSLALAGAGEQFF. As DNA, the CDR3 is TGCGCCAGCAGCTTGGCATTAGCGGGAGCAGGTGAGCAGTTCTTC.

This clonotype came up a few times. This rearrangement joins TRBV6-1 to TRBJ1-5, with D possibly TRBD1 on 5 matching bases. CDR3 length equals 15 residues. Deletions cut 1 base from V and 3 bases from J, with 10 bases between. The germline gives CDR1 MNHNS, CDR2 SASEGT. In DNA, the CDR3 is TGTGCCAGCAGTGAAGTGGGACCGGCCAATCAGCCCCAGCATTTT. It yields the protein CASSEVGPANQPQHF.

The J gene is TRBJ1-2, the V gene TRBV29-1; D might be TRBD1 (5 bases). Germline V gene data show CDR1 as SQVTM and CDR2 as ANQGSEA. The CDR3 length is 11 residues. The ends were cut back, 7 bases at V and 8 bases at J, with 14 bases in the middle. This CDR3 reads CSAPGPGGYTF. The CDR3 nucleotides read TGCAGCGCCCCGGGACCCGGGGGCTACACCTTC.

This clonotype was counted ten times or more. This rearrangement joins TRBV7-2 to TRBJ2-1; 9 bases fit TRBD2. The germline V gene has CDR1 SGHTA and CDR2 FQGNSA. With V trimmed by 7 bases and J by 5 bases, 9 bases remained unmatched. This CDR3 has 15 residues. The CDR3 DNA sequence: TGTGCCAGCAACACCCCTAGGACTAGCGACAATGAGCAGTTCTTC. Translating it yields CASNTPRTSDNEQFF.

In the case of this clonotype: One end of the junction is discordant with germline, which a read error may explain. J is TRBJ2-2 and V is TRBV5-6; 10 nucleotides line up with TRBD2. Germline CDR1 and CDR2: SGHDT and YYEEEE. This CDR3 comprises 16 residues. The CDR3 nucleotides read TGTCCCAGCAGCTTCCCCGGACTAGCGGACACCGGGGAGCTGTTTTTT. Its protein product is CPSSFPGLADTGELFF.